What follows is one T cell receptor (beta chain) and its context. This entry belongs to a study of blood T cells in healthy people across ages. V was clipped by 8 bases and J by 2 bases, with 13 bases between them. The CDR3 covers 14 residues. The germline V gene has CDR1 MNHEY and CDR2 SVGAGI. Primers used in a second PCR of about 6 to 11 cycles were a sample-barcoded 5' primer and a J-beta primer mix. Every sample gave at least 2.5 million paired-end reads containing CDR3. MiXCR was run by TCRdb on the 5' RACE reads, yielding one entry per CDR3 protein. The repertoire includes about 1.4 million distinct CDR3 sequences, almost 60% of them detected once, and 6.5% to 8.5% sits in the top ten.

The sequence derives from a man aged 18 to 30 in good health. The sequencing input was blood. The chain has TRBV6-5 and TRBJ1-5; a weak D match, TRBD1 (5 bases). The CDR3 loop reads CASSQGTRNQPQHF. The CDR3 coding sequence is TGTGCCAGCTCGCAGGGAACGCGCAATCAGCCCCAGCATTTT.